Listed below are T cell receptor beta chains from one sample, sequenced in a study of blood T cell repertoires in COVID-19. Sequencing used immunoSEQ multiplex PCR; TCRdb keeps in-frame clones, though not all of them. The repertoire holds about 60,000 clones, with about 82% as singletons. Material: peripheral blood. The receptors shown here come from a human donor in a cohort sampled during active COVID-19. The conserved cysteine and the conserved F or W are not part of the CDR3 here. Clone size is not always given. Where it is, it says once, few, many or a class for expanded clones.

TRBV4-2	TRBJ2-7	.	ASSQAGVSYEQY
TRBV18	TRBJ1-6	.	ASSPGQYSPLH
TRBV19	TRBJ1-5	.	ASRIDGGQPQH
TRBV19	TRBJ1-1	.	ASSRRQASNTEAF
TRBV11-2	TRBJ1-1	.	ASSPSGRAAF
TRBV9	TRBJ2-3	.	ASSAPRGSGVTDTQY
TRBV3-1/TRBV3-2	TRBJ1-4	once	ASSQNAGEGEKLF
TRBV6-5	TRBJ1-1	.	ASSAHLNTEAF
TRBV30	TRBJ1-2	once	AWILSGSVPGGYT
TRBV7-9	TRBJ1-2	.	ASSLGQELNYGYT
TRBV6-5	TRBJ2-1	.	ASRTGQGSNEQF
TRBV10-2	TRBJ2-5	.	ASRVAGGETQY
TRBV7-2	TRBJ2-7	.	ASSSPGHGALSYEQY
TRBV27	TRBJ2-1	once	ASRSHRNEQF
TRBV19	TRBJ2-3	.	ASSIRGLAGTELFTDTQY
TRBV3-1/TRBV3-2	TRBJ2-5	.	ASSQDPRGLAGRLRETQY
TRBV4-3	TRBJ2-3	.	ASSQDYRGGAKDTQY
TRBV27	TRBJ1-1	.	ASIGRGVMNTEAF
TRBV27	TRBJ1-2	.	ASTPQGGDYGYT
TRBV5-4	TRBJ2-3	.	ASSWGQGADTQY
TRBV19	TRBJ1-5	once	ASTDRGYQPQH
TRBV10-3	TRBJ1-6	.	ATQAGGGGSPLH
TRBV5-1	TRBJ2-3	.	ASSLVGGADTQY
TRBV5-5	TRBJ1-4	.	ASSHGTVTATNEKLF
TRBV7-9	TRBJ2-5	once	ASSLRQGEETQY
TRBV9	TRBJ2-3	once	ASSVDNREIDTQY
TRBV6-5	TRBJ2-7	.	ASRTTSGVYEQY
TRBV7-9	TRBJ2-2	.	ASSIPGTGSTGELF
TRBV18	TRBJ2-3	.	ASSRSLSTDTQY
TRBV9	TRBJ2-3	.	ASSVAGSTDTQY
TRBV10-3	TRBJ1-2	.	AISASGENYGYT
TRBV3-1/TRBV3-2	TRBJ2-5	.	ASSPRGGGETQY
TRBV3-1/TRBV3-2	TRBJ2-7	.	ASSPAKGGAYEQY
TRBV11-3	TRBJ2-3	.	ASSISGGAPDTQY
TRBV4-3	TRBJ2-2	once	ASSQGPAGGDTGELF
TRBV6-5	TRBJ1-1	.	ASSSGGNTEAF
TRBV6-2/TRBV6-3	TRBJ2-1	.	ASSYLISNEQF
TRBV9	TRBJ1-1	.	ASSVAGRNTEAF
TRBV5-5	TRBJ2-7	few	ASSLEGGSSYEQY
TRBV19	TRBJ1-5	.	ASRSHGGTNQPQH
TRBV18	TRBJ1-2	.	ASSPLKSDRSYYGYT
TRBV7-9	TRBJ1-4	.	ASSPVRSTNEKLF
TRBV18	TRBJ2-7	.	ASSPGDSLTYEQY
TRBV5-1	TRBJ2-1	.	ASSLGGGYNEQF